This T cell receptor (beta chain) was profiled in a study of immune cell composition in non-small cell lung cancer. As for the study in general: Most cases were lung adenocarcinoma or squamous cell carcinoma. Study-wide results and limits: Tumour TCR-beta clonality showed no significant link to smoking pack-years.

Some clones are missing from TCRdb's copy, which holds only in-frame ones; the method was immunoSEQ multiplex PCR. Here the sample spans 3,000 to 5,000 clones, about 70% being singletons. A note on this clone: Antigen specificity is unknown.

The CDR3 runs 13 residues. With 8 bases removed from V and 1 base from J, the gap between germline ends came to 11 bases. Germline CDR1 MDHEN, CDR2 SYDVKM. The sequencing input was lung tumor tissue. This clonotype was sampled from a human donor with non-small cell lung cancer. The rearrangement joins TRBV28 to TRBJ1-2; no clear D. This CDR3 is CASEEHYNYGYTF. The CDR3 nucleotides read TGTGCCAGCGAGGAGCATTATAACTATGGCTACACCTTC.